This T cell receptor beta chain was recorded in a study of glioma-infiltrating T cells after dendritic cell vaccination. TCRdb's copy holds only in-frame clones and misses some; the assay was immunoSEQ multiplex PCR. The data contain about 92,000 clones, about nine tenths of them singletons. With respect to this clone: Distinct nucleotide sequences in the sample also encode this CDR3.

The origin of this receptor is a human donor with glioblastoma. Sequencing used blood, obtained before dendritic cell vaccination.

This CDR3 is CASSPGQNYGYTF. CDR3 coding DNA: TGCGCCAGCAGCCCCGGACAGAACTATGGCTACACCTTC. The chain employs TRBV5-1 and TRBJ1-2; D is perhaps TRBD1 (6 bases). CDR3 length: 13 amino acids. The germline gives CDR1 SGHRS, CDR2 YFSETQ. V lost 4 bases to trimming and J lost 2 bases, with 9 bases between them.